This is a list of T cell receptor beta chains from one sample in a study of T cell changes during pregnancy in multiple sclerosis. Data came from immunoSEQ multiplex PCR; TCRdb stores just in-frame clones and leaves some out. The repertoire holds roughly 55,000 clones, with approximately 92% as singletons. The input for sequencing was CD4+ T cells from peripheral blood mononuclear cells, taken after pregnancy. The source is a female donor in good health, enrolled as a control in a pregnancy study. Each CDR3 is given with its conserved first and last residue. A D gene is named only where the DNA matches it firmly. Rows give clone size only sometimes, using once, few, many, or a class for an expanded clone.

v_call,d_call,j_call,clone_size,cdr3_nt,cdr3_aa
TRBV27,TRBD1,TRBJ1-2,-,TGTGCCAGCTGTCCTAGGGACAGAGATAACTATGGCTACACCTTC,CASCPRDRDNYGYTF
TRBV30,TRBD1,TRBJ1-3,-,TGTGCCTGGGACAGGGCTGGAAACACCATATACTTT,CAWDRAGNTIYF
TRBV5-5,TRBD1,TRBJ2-7,few,TGTGCCAGCAGCTTCCCTCAGGGGGCGGGCGAGCAGTACTTC,CASSFPQGAGEQYF
TRBV5-4,-,TRBJ1-4,-,TGTGCCAGCAGCTTCCAGACAGGAACTGATGAAAAACTGTTTTTT,CASSFQTGTDEKLFF
TRBV6-6,TRBD2,TRBJ2-5,-,TGTGCCAGCAGTTATGGAAGCGGGGGGATCCAAGAGACCCAGTACTTC,CASSYGSGGIQETQYF
TRBV19,TRBD1,TRBJ2-6,-,TGTGCCAGTGCCCTCGACAGGGCTGGGGCCAACGTCCTGACTTTC,CASALDRAGANVLTF
TRBV27,-,TRBJ2-3,-,TGTGCCAGCAGACCCCAAGGACGGACTCACACAGATACGCAGTATTTT,CASRPQGRTHTDTQYF
TRBV9,-,TRBJ1-4,-,TGTGCCAGCAGCGTTCAGGGTGAAAAACTGTTTTTT,CASSVQGEKLFF
TRBV6-5,TRBD1,TRBJ1-1,-,TGTGCCAGCAGGACAGGGGTCGTCACTGAAGCTTTCTTT,CASRTGVVTEAFF
TRBV2,-,TRBJ1-5,-,TGTGCCAGCAGCAGAACCGGGACATCTCAGCCCCAGCATTTT,CASSRTGTSQPQHF
TRBV18,-,TRBJ1-5,-,TGTGCCAGCTCACCACCGGGGCAGTCAAATCAGCCCCAGCATTTT,CASSPPGQSNQPQHF
TRBV11-1,TRBD2,TRBJ2-1,-,TGTGCCAGCAGCTTAGTCGCGGGGGGGCTGTATGAGCAGTTCTTC,CASSLVAGGLYEQFF
TRBV28,-,TRBJ2-5,once,TGTGCCAGCAGTTCTCGCGGTGGCGGGGGCCCCCAAGAGACCCAGTACTTC,CASSSRGGGGPQETQYF
TRBV9,-,TRBJ2-5,-,TGTGCCAGCAGCGTAGCTGGGGACACAGAGACCCAGTACTTC,CASSVAGDTETQYF
TRBV27,TRBD1,TRBJ2-1,-,TGTGCCAGCAGTCGACAGGGGGCGCGAGCTGAGCAGTTCTTC,CASSRQGARAEQFF
TRBV28,-,TRBJ2-5,-,TGTGCCAGCAGTTTCCAAGGGGGTTTGGAGACCCAGTACTTC,CASSFQGGLETQYF
TRBV6-5,TRBD1,TRBJ1-4,-,TGTGCCACCGGGACAGAAAGACGGACGAATGAAAAACTGTTTTTT,CATGTERRTNEKLFF
TRBV6-6,-,TRBJ1-5,-,TGTGCCAGCAGTTACTCTTATAGCAATCAGCCCCAGCATTTT,CASSYSYSNQPQHF
TRBV28,-,TRBJ2-5,-,TGTGCCAGCAGTTTTGCCCGACTGACCCAGTACTTC,CASSFARLTQYF
TRBV5-6,TRBD2,TRBJ2-7,-,TGTGCCAGCAGCTTCGGGAGGGTAAACGAGCAGTACTTC,CASSFGRVNEQYF
TRBV30,-,TRBJ1-1,-,TGTGCCTGGAGTAGTACAACAGGGACTGAAGCTTTCTTT,CAWSSTTGTEAFF
TRBV6-1,-,TRBJ1-1,once,TGTGCCAGCAGCGCCTACGGGACTCCGGGAGGTTTCTTT,CASSAYGTPGGFF
TRBV6-5,-,TRBJ1-1,-,TGTGCCAGCAGCCTCTATCGTGAAGCTTTCTTT,CASSLYREAFF
TRBV11-2,-,TRBJ1-2,-,TGTGCCAGCAGCTTAGAAAGACTGCCTGGGTATGGCTACACCTTC,CASSLERLPGYGYTF
TRBV6-5,-,TRBJ1-1,-,TGTGCCAGCAGTTACTCGATGCGCACTGAAGCTTTCTTT,CASSYSMRTEAFF
TRBV4-2,TRBD1,TRBJ1-1,-,TGTGCCAGCAGCCAAGGGGCGGACAGGGGAGGCACTGAAGCTTTCTTT,CASSQGADRGGTEAFF
TRBV29-1,TRBD1,TRBJ1-1,-,TGCAGCGTTGCTTCGGTGGGCCGGGACAGGGGGACTGAAGCTTTCTTT,CSVASVGRDRGTEAFF
TRBV4-3,-,TRBJ2-1,-,TGCGCCAGCAGCCCCACGATCCCAGGGGCATGGGACATAACCTACAATGAGCAGTTCTTC,CASSPTIPGAWDITYNEQFF
TRBV2,-,TRBJ1-5,-,TGTGCCAGCAGCGGGGATAACCGGGTCCAGCATTTT,CASSGDNRVQHF
TRBV5-5,-,TRBJ1-1,-,TGTGCCAGCAGCTTTGGGGAGTTAGGAGAAGCTTTCTTT,CASSFGELGEAFF
TRBV7-2,TRBD2,TRBJ2-5,-,TGTGCCAGCAGCTTAGCGGCTAGCGGGGGCGAGACCCAGTACTTC,CASSLAASGGETQYF
TRBV25-1,-,TRBJ1-1,-,TGTGCCAGCAGTGAAAGGCCGGGCACTGAAGCTTTCTTT,CASSERPGTEAFF
TRBV11-3,-,TRBJ2-1,-,TGTGCCAGCAGCTTAGGCGGAGACTACAATGAGCAGTTCTTC,CASSLGGDYNEQFF
TRBV7-2,-,TRBJ1-2,-,TGTGCCAGCAGGAATATCGGACTCGCAGACTATGGCTACACCTTC,CASRNIGLADYGYTF
TRBV12-5,-,TRBJ1-5,-,TGTGCTAGTGGTTTTTTAGATCAGCCCCAGCATTTT,CASGFLDQPQHF
TRBV7-2,TRBD1,TRBJ1-1,-,TGTGCCAGCAGCCCAGGGGGCCCCGTCACTGAAGCTTTCTTT,CASSPGGPVTEAFF
TRBV5-4,-,TRBJ2-3,-,TGTGCCAGCAGCTTGGAGCCAGGGCTGGCAGATACGCAGTATTTT,CASSLEPGLADTQYF
TRBV30,-,TRBJ1-3,-,TGTGCCCGCTATCCAGGGTCTTATAACGGAAACACCATATATTTT,CARYPGSYNGNTIYF
TRBV7-6,-,TRBJ2-2,once,TGTGCCAGCAGCTTAGCGGAGCGGGCGGCCGGGGAGCTGTTTTTT,CASSLAERAAGELFF
TRBV7-2,-,TRBJ2-7,-,TGTGCCAGCAGCTTATTCCCGACATCTTACGAGCAGTACTTC,CASSLFPTSYEQYF
TRBV15,-,TRBJ1-2,-,TGTGCCACCAGCAGGCGTACGCCGGGGTACTATGGCTACACCTTC,CATSRRTPGYYGYTF
TRBV20-1,-,TRBJ2-1,-,TGCAGTGCTAGCAGGGGAAATGAGCAGTTCTTC,CSASRGNEQFF
TRBV19,-,TRBJ1-1,-,TGTGCCAGTTGTACCGACAGTTCGGGGAACACTGAAGCTTTCTTT,CASCTDSSGNTEAFF
TRBV18,TRBD1,TRBJ1-5,-,TGTGCCAGCTCACAAGGACAGGGTGGACAGCCCCAGCATTTT,CASSQGQGGQPQHF